The 11 T cell receptor beta chains below all came from one sample that was sequenced in a study of T cells after yellow fever vaccination. MiXCR, applied by TCRdb to the 5' RACE reads, yields one record per CDR3 protein. The sample carries under 700,000 distinct CDR3 sequences, about 17% recorded once. The material sequenced was PBMCs, taken 4 to 6 days after the first yellow fever vaccination. These receptors originate from a man aged 18 to 35 who received the YFV17D yellow fever vaccine.

This clonotype came up a few times. Written as DNA, the CDR3 is TGTGCCAGCTCACCCGGGCTTTCAGATACGCAGTATTTT. Its translation: CASSPGLSDTQYF. The rearrangement joins TRBV18 to TRBJ2-3, with D unclear. The germline V gene has CDR1 KGHSH and CDR2 LQKENI. Deletions cut 3 bases from V and 4 bases from J, with 8 bases between. The CDR3 length is 13 residues. The variable domain in full, completed from reference TRBV18 and TRBJ2-3, reads NAGVMQNPRHLVRRRGQEARLRCSPMKGHSHVYWYRQLPEEGLKFMVYLQKENIIDESGMPKERFSAEFPKEGPSILRIQQVVRGDSAAYFCASSPGLSDTQYFGPGTRLTVL.

This chain links TRBV5-1 with TRBJ2-5, with TRBD2 matching over 8 bases. CDR1 is SGHRS, CDR2 YFSETQ, per germline. The length of the CDR3 is 15 residues. The V and J ends lost 6 bases and 3 bases, in that order; junction bases with no gene match: 10. The CDR3 reads CASTRRTSLEETQYF. The CDR3 DNA is TGCGCCAGCACCCGCAGGACTAGCCTCGAAGAGACCCAGTACTTC.

This clonotype turned up a few times. V gene TRBV5-1 combines with J gene TRBJ1-5, with D tentatively TRBD1 (6 bases). The V end lost 7 bases, the J end lost 0 bases, and 29 bases lay between the germline ends. The germline V gene encodes CDR1 SGHRS and CDR2 YFSETQ. The CDR3 contains 20 residues. The CDR3 spells CASQLRWGPTGNYSNQPQHF. CDR3 DNA sequence: TGCGCCAGCCAACTCAGATGGGGTCCAACAGGGAATTATAGCAATCAGCCCCAGCATTTT.

This clonotype was picked up a small number of times. V usage is TRBV24-1 and J usage is TRBJ1-2; D is undetermined. This CDR3 region has 11 residues. With 0 bases removed from V and 8 bases from J, the gap between germline ends came to 3 bases. CDR1 is KGHDR, CDR2 SFDVKD, per germline. The CDR3 region is CATSDLSGYTF. For the CDR3, the DNA is TGTGCCACCAGTGATTTGTCCGGCTACACCTTC.

This clonotype showed up just a few times. V and J are TRBV4-3 and TRBJ2-7, with unresolved D. Trimming pared 4 bases from V and 2 bases from J, leaving 12 bases between. The germline V gene has CDR1 LGHNA and CDR2 YSLEER. The CDR3 contains 14 residues. As DNA, the CDR3 is TGCGCCAGCAGCCCCCAGTTCGGGCCCTACGAGCAGTACTTC. Residues: CASSPQFGPYEQYF.

The V call is TRBV7-2, the J call TRBJ2-3; D is undetermined. The CDR3 has 15 amino acids. The germline gives CDR1 SGHTA, CDR2 FQGNSA. Trimming took off 7 bases at V and 6 bases at J, with 20 bases between the two ends. In DNA, the CDR3 is TGTGCCAGCACCTACAGAAGGGCCTACACGGATACGCAGTATTTT. This translates into CASTYRRAYTDTQYF.

A few counts support this clonotype. The J gene is TRBJ2-1, the V gene TRBV7-8, with D unresolved. The V end lost 5 bases, the J end lost 0 bases, and 14 bases lay between the germline ends. The CDR3 loop spans 16 amino acids. The germline V gene has CDR1 SGHVS and CDR2 FQNEAQ. As DNA, the CDR3 is TGTGCCAGCAGCGACCCCGGGCGAAACTCCTACAATGAGCAGTTCTTC. This translates into CASSDPGRNSYNEQFF.

This clonotype was seen at least ten times. The V call is TRBV5-6, the J call TRBJ2-5; 8 bases agree with TRBD1. The CDR3 contains 15 residues. Germline V gene lookup returns CDR1 SGHDT and CDR2 YYEEEE. V trimming: 1 base; J trimming: 3 bases; junction bases outside the gene matches: 5. CDR3 sequence: CASSLPRTGKETQYF. The CDR3 DNA is TGTGCCAGCAGCTTGCCCAGGACAGGGAAAGAGACCCAGTACTTC. Looking up the rest from reference TRBV5-6 and TRBJ2-5 gives the full variable domain: DAGVTQSPTHLIKTRGQQVTLRCSPKSGHDTVSWYQQALGQGPQFIFQYYEEEERQRGNFPDRFSGHQFPNYSSELNVNALLLGDSALYLCASSLPRTGKETQYFGPGTRLLVL.

The genes are TRBV12-3 or TRBV12-4 and TRBJ1-2; D is undetermined. This CDR3 spans 13 amino acids. V was cut by 3 bases and J by 4 bases, with 9 bases left in between. The CDR3 DNA is TGTGCCAGCAGTTTTCAGGCCGGCTATGGCTACACCTTC. Translated: CASSFQAGYGYTF.

CDR3 residues: CASSGYENTIYF. In DNA form, the CDR3 reads TGTGCCAGCTCAGGCTACGAAAACACCATATATTTT. This chain connects TRBV3-1 to TRBJ1-3, with unresolved D. V was clipped by 8 bases and J by 6 bases, with 11 bases between them. This CDR3 is 12 amino acids long. Germline values: CDR1 LGHDT, CDR2 YNNKEL (reference sequence).

This clonotype came up a few times. The chain links TRBV7-9 to TRBJ2-7; 7 bases align to TRBD2. V shed 2 bases and J 2 bases; nucleotides not matched to a gene: 3. Germline V gene data show CDR1 as SEHNR and CDR2 as FQNEAQ (reference sequence). The CDR3 sequence is 14 residues long. The CDR3 nucleotides read TGTGCCAGCAGCTTAACCGGACTAGCCTACGAGCAGTACTTC. This gives the protein CASSLTGLAYEQYF.